This T cell receptor beta chain was recorded in a study of blood T cells in healthy people across ages. V was clipped by 3 bases and J by 11 bases, with 25 bases between them. This CDR3 has 16 residues. Germline CDR1 is MGHDK and CDR2 is SYGVNS. A second PCR of 7 to 11 cycles used a sample-barcoded 5' primer and a J-beta primer mix. TCRdb called the 5' RACE reads again in MiXCR, with one record for every CDR3 protein. The sample includes 1.5 million to 2 million distinct CDR3 sequences, about 49% seen only once; the top ten take approximately 2.1%. Collection of 8.5 to 10 milliliters of peripheral blood was performed for each donor. Total RNA extraction produced at least 5 micrograms (per sample) for the study.

The receptor was isolated from a woman aged 40 to 50 in good health. The chain employs TRBV25-1 and TRBJ2-5; D perhaps matches TRBD2 (6 bases). The sequencing input was blood. CDR3 protein: CASSDITGLRVNEQYF. The CDR3 coding sequence is TGTGCCAGCAGTGACATAACAGGACTAAGAGTCAATGAGCAGTACTTC. The entire variable domain, with the rest obtained from reference TRBV25-1 and TRBJ2-5, is as follows: EADIYQTPRYLVIGTGKKITLECSQTMGHDKMYWYQQDPGMELHLIHYSYGVNSTEKGDLSSESTVSRIRTEHFPLTLESARPSHTSQYLCASSDITGLRVNEQYFGPGTRLLVL.